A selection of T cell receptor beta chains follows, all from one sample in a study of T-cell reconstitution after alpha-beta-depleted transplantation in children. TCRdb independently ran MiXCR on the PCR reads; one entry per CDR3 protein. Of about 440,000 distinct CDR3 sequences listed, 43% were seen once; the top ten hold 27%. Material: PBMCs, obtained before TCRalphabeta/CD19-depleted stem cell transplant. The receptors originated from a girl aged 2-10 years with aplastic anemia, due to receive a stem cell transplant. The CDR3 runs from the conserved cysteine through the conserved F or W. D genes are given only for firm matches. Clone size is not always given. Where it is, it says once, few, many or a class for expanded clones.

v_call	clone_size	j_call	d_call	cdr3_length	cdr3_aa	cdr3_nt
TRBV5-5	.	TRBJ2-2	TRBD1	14	CASSWGDRDGELFF	TGTGCCAGCAGCTGGGGGGACAGGGACGGGGAGCTGTTTTTT
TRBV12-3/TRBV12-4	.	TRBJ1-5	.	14	CASSLDRDVQPQHF	TGTGCCAGCAGTTTAGACAGGGATGTTCAGCCCCAGCATTTT
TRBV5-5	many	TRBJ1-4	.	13	CASSLLAGEKLFF	TGTGCCAGCAGCTTGTTGGCAGGGGAAAAACTGTTTTTT
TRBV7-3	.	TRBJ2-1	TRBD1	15	CASSLNGQGGNEQFF	TGTGCCAGCAGCTTAAACGGACAGGGGGGGAATGAGCAGTTCTTC
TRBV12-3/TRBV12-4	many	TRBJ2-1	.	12	CASRSTSNEQFF	TGTGCCAGCAGGTCTACTAGTAATGAGCAGTTCTTC
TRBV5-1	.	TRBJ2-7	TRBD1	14	CASSPGTGDGEQYF	TGCGCCAGCAGCCCGGGGACAGGGGATGGCGAGCAGTACTTC
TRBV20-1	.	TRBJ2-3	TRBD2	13	CSAPTGGRDTQYF	TGCAGTGCTCCAACGGGAGGGAGAGATACGCAGTATTTT
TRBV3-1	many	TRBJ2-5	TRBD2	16	CASSREGLAGVETQYF	TGTGCCAGCAGCCGCGAGGGACTAGCGGGAGTTGAGACCCAGTACTTC
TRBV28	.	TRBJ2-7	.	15	CASSFHGSLGYEQYF	TGTGCCAGCAGTTTCCACGGGAGTCTTGGGTACGAGCAGTACTTC
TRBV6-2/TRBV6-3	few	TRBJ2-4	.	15	CASRSSGEAKNIQYF	TGTGCCAGCAGGTCCTCGGGGGAGGCCAAAAACATTCAGTACTTC
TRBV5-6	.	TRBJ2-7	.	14	CASSAGHRLYEQYF	TGTGCCAGCAGTGCCGGGCACCGCCTCTACGAGCAGTACTTC
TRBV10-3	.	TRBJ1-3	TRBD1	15	CAISGDRGIGNTIYF	TGTGCCATCAGCGGGGACAGGGGGATAGGGAACACCATATATTTT
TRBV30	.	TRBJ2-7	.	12	CAWSGTNDEQYF	TGTGCCTGGAGCGGGACAAACGACGAGCAGTACTTC
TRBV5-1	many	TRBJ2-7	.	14	CASSTGTVLDEQYF	TGCGCCAGCAGTACCGGGACCGTCTTGGACGAGCAGTACTTC
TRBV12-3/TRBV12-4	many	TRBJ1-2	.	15	CASSLGGWGNYGYTF	TGTGCCAGCAGTTTAGGGGGGTGGGGTAACTATGGCTACACCTTC